This entry lists 14 T cell receptor beta chains sequenced from one sample in a study of blood T cell repertoires in COVID-19. Method: immunoSEQ multiplex PCR; TCRdb's copy keeps in-frame clones and lacks some. The sample includes 70,000 or so clones, roughly 80% of them seen just once. Source material: peripheral blood. These receptors came from an elderly woman with acute or convalescent COVID-19.

This chain links TRBV5-1 with TRBJ1-1; 7 bases align to TRBD1. Germline CDR1 and CDR2: SGHRS and YFSETQ. The V and J ends lost 5 bases and 0 bases, in that order; junction bases with no gene match: 4. The CDR3 sequence is 14 residues long. CDR3 DNA sequence: TGCGCCAGCAGGCTACAGGGGATGAACACTGAAGCTTTCTTT. Translation gives CASRLQGMNTEAFF.

V usage is TRBV18 and J usage is TRBJ1-2; 7 bases are a match to TRBD1. Trimming at V came to 3 bases and at J to 0 bases, leaving 1 base not matched to a gene. CDR1 KGHSH and CDR2 LQKENI come from the germline V gene. The CDR3 length is 14 residues. CDR3 sequence: CASSPGQTNYGYTF. The DNA for the CDR3 is TGTGCCAGCTCACCGGGACAGACTAACTATGGCTACACCTTC.

CDR3 sequence reads: CASSLETGSYEQYF. For the CDR3, the DNA is TGCGCCAGCAGCTTGGAAACAGGATCCTACGAGCAGTACTTC. The V and J genes are TRBV5-1 and TRBJ2-7; a weak D match, TRBD1 (5 bases). The CDR3 spans 14 residues. Per germline, CDR1 SGHRS and CDR2 YFSETQ. Deletions cut 0 bases from V and 1 base from J, with 8 bases between.

This clone was seen only once. The chain couples TRBV5-1 to TRBJ1-3; perhaps TRBD1 as D (5 bases). The CDR3 consists of 15 residues. Looked up from germline, CDR1 is SGHRS and CDR2 is YFSETQ. Trimming removed 4 bases at V and 0 bases at J, with 11 bases between. CDR3 DNA: TGCGCCAGCAGCATCGGGGGGAACTCTGGAAACACCATATATTTT. It translates to CASSIGGNSGNTIYF.

This clone was picked up one time. The chain carries TRBV11-2 and TRBJ1-1, with a possible D match to TRBD1 (6 bases). Trimming removed 3 bases at V and 1 base at J, with 12 bases between. The germline gives CDR1 SGHAT, CDR2 FQNNGV. The CDR3 has 15 residues. CDR3 sequence (DNA): TGTGCCAGCAGCTTGGCTGGGGGCGGGAACACTGAAGCTTTCTTT. Translation gives CASSLAGGGNTEAFF.

This chain joins TRBV3-1 (or the pseudogene TRBV3-2) and TRBJ2-5, with 9 bases matching TRBD2. V lost 6 bases, J lost 2 bases, and 4 bases stayed unmatched. Germline V gene sequence: CDR1 LGHDT, CDR2 YNNKEL (reference sequence). The CDR3 covers 14 residues. CDR3 in DNA: TGTGCCAGCAGAGGACTAGCGAGTCAAGAGACCCAGTACTTC. Its protein is CASRGLASQETQYF.

This chain links TRBV25-1 with TRBJ1-1, with D unclear. The CDR3 runs to 13 residues. V was clipped by 3 bases and J by 0 bases, with 5 bases between them. Germline V gene data show CDR1 as MGHDK and CDR2 as SYGVNS. This CDR3 reads CASSDQVNTEAFF. The CDR3 DNA reads TGTGCCAGCAGTGATCAGGTGAACACTGAAGCTTTCTTT.

In its sample, this clone was seen once. The chain employs TRBV6-2 or TRBV6-3 and TRBJ2-3; a possible D gene is TRBD1 (5 bases). V was trimmed by 0 bases and J by 4 bases, leaving 11 bases between them. Germline-derived CDR1 and CDR2 are MNHEY and SVGEGT. The CDR3 contains 15 residues. CDR3 coding DNA: TGTGCCAGCAGTTACTCCCGGACATTCGCAGATACGCAGTATTTT. It translates to CASSYSRTFADTQYF.

The V call is TRBV11-2, the J call TRBJ2-1, with a tentative D call TRBD1 (5 bases). Trimming left V 3 bases short and J 5 bases short, with 8 bases between. In germline, CDR1 is SGHAT, CDR2 FQNNGV. The CDR3 runs to 13 residues. The CDR3 loop is CASSLLRDNEQFF. The CDR3 nucleotides read TGTGCCAGCAGCTTGCTCAGGGACAATGAGCAGTTCTTC.

This clone was picked up one time. This chain joins TRBV5-1 and TRBJ1-2; 9 bases are a match to TRBD1. From germline, CDR1 is SGHRS and CDR2 YFSETQ. There are 16 residues in the CDR3. Trimming took 4 bases from V and 3 from J; bases not matched to a gene: 10. CDR3 nucleotide sequence: TGCGCCAGCAGCCCTCCGGGACAGGGAATAGACTATGGCTACACCTTC. It translates to CASSPPGQGIDYGYTF.

This clone occurred a few times. The rearrangement joins TRBV15 to TRBJ1-6, with D possibly TRBD1 on 6 matching bases. V shed 5 bases and J shed 5 bases, with 10 bases lying between them. This CDR3 has 14 residues. Germline V gene data show CDR1 as LNHNV and CDR2 as YYDKDF (reference sequence). The CDR3 nucleotides read TGTGCCACCAGCCCAAACAGGGATAATTCACCCCTCCACTTT. It specifies CATSPNRDNSPLHF.

The chain uses TRBV10-3 and TRBJ1-1; 11 bases match TRBD1. Losses at the gene ends were 4 bases for V and 1 base for J; bases not matched to a gene: 8. The CDR3 totals 17 residues. The germline gives CDR1 ENHRY, CDR2 SYGVKD. The CDR3 DNA follows: TGTGCCATCAGTGTCTTGGACAGGGGGCGAGCGAACACTGAAGCTTTCTTT. Residues: CAISVLDRGRANTEAFF.

V and J are TRBV6-5 and TRBJ1-5; TRBD1 matches at 7 bases. The CDR3 has 14 residues. The trim removed 6 bases at V and 2 bases at J, leaving 4 bases unmatched. Germline V gene sequence: CDR1 MNHEY, CDR2 SVGAGI. CDR3 amino acids: CASSSTGGNQPQHF. CDR3 nucleotides: TGTGCCAGCAGCTCAACAGGGGGCAATCAGCCCCAGCATTTT.

The genes are TRBV5-1 and TRBJ2-2; 12 bases line up with TRBD2. The CDR3 totals 17 residues. V lost 4 bases to trimming and J lost 4 bases; unmatched junction nucleotides: 8. Germline-derived CDR1 and CDR2 are SGHRS and YFSETQ. The CDR3 reads CASSDLGLAGFTGELFF. CDR3 nucleotide sequence: TGCGCCAGCAGCGACCTAGGACTAGCGGGGTTCACCGGGGAGCTGTTTTTT.